The rows below give T cell receptor beta chains drawn from one sample of a study of control samples from healthy donors and cancer patients. Generated by immunoSEQ multiplex PCR, the TCRdb table keeps only in-frame clones and is missing some. Of about 120,000 clones listed, about 95% are singletons. The material sequenced was blood. The source of these receptors is a man aged 25-45 years in good health. CDR3s leave out the opening cysteine and the closing phenylalanine or tryptophan. Fields, in order: clone size, V gene, J gene, CDR3 protein. Expanded clones get a size class; other rows say once, few or many, or leave the size out.

abundance: .; v_gene: TRBV2; j_gene: TRBJ1-3; CDR3aa: ASTGISSGNTIY
abundance: .; v_gene: TRBV5-6; j_gene: TRBJ2-2; CDR3aa: ASSRTGQGRSGELF
abundance: .; v_gene: TRBV5-1; j_gene: TRBJ2-2; CDR3aa: ASSLDGTGGTGELF
abundance: .; v_gene: TRBV9; j_gene: TRBJ2-3; CDR3aa: ASSVADGRTDTQY
abundance: .; v_gene: TRBV3-1/TRBV3-2; j_gene: TRBJ1-1; CDR3aa: ASSKQGTEAF
abundance: .; v_gene: TRBV6-5; j_gene: TRBJ2-2; CDR3aa: ASSQGAAGELF
abundance: .; v_gene: TRBV3-1/TRBV3-2; j_gene: TRBJ2-1; CDR3aa: ASSLDDRTYNEQF
abundance: .; v_gene: TRBV28; j_gene: TRBJ2-3; CDR3aa: ASSSGTSGGTDTQY
abundance: .; v_gene: TRBV5-1; j_gene: TRBJ2-2; CDR3aa: ASRHGATDTGELF
abundance: .; v_gene: TRBV19; j_gene: TRBJ1-4; CDR3aa: AVRSRGPNEKLF
abundance: once; v_gene: TRBV27; j_gene: TRBJ2-1; CDR3aa: ASSLSVGANEQF